The sequence of this TCR beta chain was determined in a study of T cell responses to AZD1222 COVID-19 vaccine. This clone has a single count. Its cognate antigen is unknown. Study findings and constraints: Rises in breadth and depth of Spike-specific TCRs came after two AZD1222 doses. White British ancestry dominated among donors, who included more females, and clonal diversity was possibly underestimated. At baseline, just a handful of AZD1222 recipients tested seropositive.

Trimming removed 8 bases at V and 4 bases at J, with 19 bases between. This CDR3 region has 15 residues. Looked up from germline, CDR1 is SGHRS and CDR2 is YFSETQ. Clones were sequenced by immunoSEQ multiplex PCR, and TCRdb holds only the in-frame ones, with some missing. The sample contains 90,000 or so clones, approximately 88% of which appear only once. J is TRBJ2-1 and V is TRBV5-1; tentative D call: TRBD2 (5 bases). The starting material was peripheral blood, obtained on day 0 of AZD1222 vaccination. The TCR sequence derives from an adult in good health. CDR3 protein: CASSVREGWYNEQFF. CDR3 sequence (DNA): TGCGCCAGTAGCGTTCGGGAAGGATGGTACAATGAGCAGTTCTTC.